This is a list of T cell receptor beta chains from one sample in a study of blood T cell repertoires in COVID-19. Generated by immunoSEQ multiplex PCR, the TCRdb table keeps only in-frame clones and is missing some. The sample lists 250,000 to 300,000 clones, 89% occurring once. The specimen was peripheral blood. These receptors all stem from a man over 45 with acute or convalescent COVID-19. Both conserved end residues are part of each CDR3. Each record gives: clone size, V gene, D gene, J gene, CDR3 protein, CDR3 DNA. The D gene is left open where the match is weak. Size values are once, few and many counts, or a class for expanded clones, and some rows have none.

clone size: -
V gene: TRBV5-4
D gene: TRBD1
J gene: TRBJ2-3
CDR3 protein: CASSFKGAGGDTQYF
CDR3 DNA: TGTGCCAGCAGCTTTAAGGGGGCTGGGGGAGATACGCAGTATTTT

clone size: once
V gene: TRBV5-5
D gene: -
J gene: TRBJ2-2
CDR3 protein: CASSLALFSAGELFF
CDR3 DNA: TGTGCCAGCAGCTTGGCCCTCTTCTCCGCCGGGGAGCTGTTTTTT

clone size: -
V gene: TRBV10-2
D gene: TRBD1
J gene: TRBJ1-1
CDR3 protein: CASKGGGQGGEAFF
CDR3 DNA: TGCGCCAGCAAAGGAGGGGGCCAGGGTGGTGAAGCTTTCTTT

clone size: -
V gene: TRBV2
D gene: TRBD2
J gene: TRBJ2-2
CDR3 protein: CASSATWTSRNTGELFF
CDR3 DNA: TGTGCCAGCAGTGCAACTTGGACTAGCCGAAACACCGGGGAGCTGTTTTTT

clone size: -
V gene: TRBV6-5
D gene: -
J gene: TRBJ1-3
CDR3 protein: CASREDSHSGNTIYF
CDR3 DNA: TGTGCCAGCAGGGAGGACTCCCACTCTGGAAACACCATATATTTT

clone size: -
V gene: TRBV11-2
D gene: -
J gene: TRBJ1-4
CDR3 protein: CASSLMARGLFF
CDR3 DNA: TGTGCCAGCAGCTTAATGGCCCGGGGGCTGTTTTTT

clone size: -
V gene: TRBV5-1
D gene: -
J gene: TRBJ2-7
CDR3 protein: CASSFTDWSHEQYF
CDR3 DNA: TGCGCCAGCAGCTTCACGGACTGGTCCCACGAGCAGTACTTC

clone size: -
V gene: TRBV6-6
D gene: TRBD2
J gene: TRBJ2-3
CDR3 protein: CASFAGGTDTQYF
CDR3 DNA: TGTGCCAGCTTTGCGGGGGGCACAGATACGCAGTATTTT

clone size: once
V gene: TRBV9
D gene: TRBD2
J gene: TRBJ2-3
CDR3 protein: CASSKERGVPDTQYF
CDR3 DNA: TGTGCCAGCAGCAAAGAGCGGGGGGTCCCAGATACGCAGTATTTT

clone size: -
V gene: TRBV11-2
D gene: TRBD1
J gene: TRBJ2-7
CDR3 protein: CASSLATGSYEQYF
CDR3 DNA: TGTGCCAGCAGCTTAGCGACAGGGTCTTACGAGCAGTACTTC

clone size: -
V gene: TRBV19
D gene: -
J gene: TRBJ2-3
CDR3 protein: CASSETRTDTQYF
CDR3 DNA: TGTGCCAGTAGTGAGACACGGACAGATACGCAGTATTTT

clone size: -
V gene: TRBV6-5
D gene: -
J gene: TRBJ1-1
CDR3 protein: CASSFRSRAFF
CDR3 DNA: TGTGCCAGCAGCTTTCGATCTAGGGCTTTCTTT

clone size: -
V gene: TRBV6-5
D gene: TRBD2
J gene: TRBJ2-5
CDR3 protein: CASSYWREQETQYF
CDR3 DNA: TGTGCCAGCAGTTACTGGCGGGAGCAAGAGACCCAGTACTTC

clone size: -
V gene: TRBV11-2
D gene: -
J gene: TRBJ1-2
CDR3 protein: CASSANGYTF
CDR3 DNA: TGTGCCAGCAGCGCTAATGGCTACACCTTC

clone size: -
V gene: TRBV7-3
D gene: -
J gene: TRBJ2-1
CDR3 protein: CASSPQGRGWGVPDSYNEQFF
CDR3 DNA: TGTGCCAGCAGCCCCCAAGGAAGAGGTTGGGGGGTCCCCGACTCCTACAATGAGCAGTTCTTC

clone size: -
V gene: TRBV19
D gene: TRBD1
J gene: TRBJ2-5
CDR3 protein: CASSLRDRGYQETQYF
CDR3 DNA: TGTGCCAGTAGCCTCCGGGACAGGGGCTACCAAGAGACCCAGTACTTC

clone size: -
V gene: TRBV2
D gene: -
J gene: TRBJ1-5
CDR3 protein: CASRPGHSNQPQHF
CDR3 DNA: TGTGCCAGCAGGCCCGGACATAGCAATCAGCCCCAGCATTTT

clone size: -
V gene: TRBV7-9
D gene: -
J gene: TRBJ2-7
CDR3 protein: CASSHGQSYEQYF
CDR3 DNA: TGTGCCAGCAGCCACGGACAGTCCTACGAGCAGTACTTC

clone size: few
V gene: TRBV6-1
D gene: -
J gene: TRBJ1-4
CDR3 protein: CASSEARASRFPEKLFF
CDR3 DNA: TGTGCCAGCAGTGAAGCCCGAGCTTCCCGCTTTCCTGAAAAACTGTTTTTT

clone size: -
V gene: TRBV30
D gene: -
J gene: TRBJ1-6
CDR3 protein: CAWSPRTVSSYNSPLHF
CDR3 DNA: TGTGCCTGGAGTCCTCGGACAGTAAGCTCCTATAATTCACCCCTCCACTTT

clone size: -
V gene: TRBV10-3
D gene: -
J gene: TRBJ2-1
CDR3 protein: CAAGTRLDEQFF
CDR3 DNA: TGTGCCGCAGGGACACGATTAGATGAGCAGTTCTTC

clone size: few
V gene: TRBV11-2
D gene: -
J gene: TRBJ1-4
CDR3 protein: CASSPLPRGKDEKLFF
CDR3 DNA: TGTGCCAGCAGCCCCCTACCACGAGGGAAGGACGAAAAACTGTTTTTT

clone size: -
V gene: TRBV7-8
D gene: TRBD2
J gene: TRBJ2-5
CDR3 protein: CASSLVILAEETQYF
CDR3 DNA: TGTGCCAGCAGCTTAGTAATACTAGCGGAAGAGACCCAGTACTTC

clone size: once
V gene: TRBV30
D gene: TRBD1
J gene: TRBJ2-7
CDR3 protein: CAWRTTGAPPYEQYF
CDR3 DNA: TGTGCCTGGAGGACCACAGGGGCACCTCCCTACGAGCAGTACTTC

clone size: -
V gene: TRBV18
D gene: TRBD1
J gene: TRBJ1-1
CDR3 protein: CASSRGQLGVGTEAFF
CDR3 DNA: TGTGCCAGCTCACGGGGACAGCTGGGGGTTGGCACTGAAGCTTTCTTT

clone size: once
V gene: TRBV20-1
D gene: -
J gene: TRBJ1-1
CDR3 protein: CSASDAQGWYTEAFF
CDR3 DNA: TGCAGTGCTAGTGACGCTCAGGGGTGGTATACTGAAGCTTTCTTT

clone size: -
V gene: TRBV18
D gene: -
J gene: TRBJ2-4
CDR3 protein: CASSPPQATGKNIQYF
CDR3 DNA: TGTGCCAGCTCACCACCCCAAGCCACGGGAAAAAACATTCAGTACTTC

clone size: -
V gene: TRBV2
D gene: TRBD2
J gene: TRBJ2-4
CDR3 protein: CASSEALWLAANIQYF
CDR3 DNA: TGTGCCAGCAGTGAAGCGCTTTGGCTAGCGGCAAACATTCAGTACTTC

clone size: once
V gene: TRBV7-9
D gene: -
J gene: TRBJ2-5
CDR3 protein: CASSYKETQYF
CDR3 DNA: TGTGCCAGCAGCTACAAAGAGACCCAGTACTTC

clone size: -
V gene: TRBV6-5
D gene: -
J gene: TRBJ1-2
CDR3 protein: CASREVGSENYGYTF
CDR3 DNA: TGTGCCAGCAGGGAGGTGGGCAGCGAGAACTATGGCTACACCTTC

clone size: -
V gene: TRBV24-1
D gene: TRBD1
J gene: TRBJ2-1
CDR3 protein: CATSEGTGLFF
CDR3 DNA: TGTGCCACCAGTGAAGGGACAGGGCTGTTCTTC

clone size: few
V gene: TRBV5-1
D gene: TRBD2
J gene: TRBJ2-5
CDR3 protein: CASSSGGVFGRETQYF
CDR3 DNA: TGCGCCAGCAGCTCGGGGGGTGTGTTTGGTCGGGAGACCCAGTACTTC

clone size: -
V gene: TRBV30
D gene: -
J gene: TRBJ1-5
CDR3 protein: CAWSSGGSNQPQHF
CDR3 DNA: TGTGCCTGGAGTTCGGGAGGTAGCAATCAGCCCCAGCATTTT

clone size: once
V gene: TRBV7-8
D gene: TRBD2
J gene: TRBJ2-3
CDR3 protein: CASSFRTSGDTQYF
CDR3 DNA: TGTGCCAGCAGCTTTAGGACTAGCGGAGATACGCAGTATTTT

clone size: -
V gene: TRBV19
D gene: TRBD1
J gene: TRBJ1-2
CDR3 protein: CASSGTPGQEHGYTF
CDR3 DNA: TGTGCCAGTAGTGGAACCCCCGGACAGGAGCATGGCTACACCTTC

clone size: -
V gene: TRBV3-1/TRBV3-2
D gene: TRBD2
J gene: TRBJ2-1
CDR3 protein: CASSQGLAGAPPQFF
CDR3 DNA: TGTGCCAGCAGCCAGGGACTAGCGGGGGCCCCCCCCCAGTTCTTC